This T cell receptor beta chain is from a study of T cells in Graves' hyperthyroidism and ophthalmopathy. It was RNA transcripts that yielded the amplified TCR beta CDR3 regions. The TCR CDR3 was amplified in a first-round RT-PCR using the HTBI primer set. In TCRdb, the multiplex PCR reads were re-called with MiXCR into one record per CDR3 protein. The sample lists around 660,000 distinct CDR3 sequences; just under 45% were seen once. The CDR3 sequence is 15 residues long. CDR1 and CDR2 from the germline V gene are DFQATT and SNEGSKA (reference sequence). J gave up 7 bases and V 5 bases, and 10 bases lay outside the gene matches. Study-level points and caveats: Most expanded thyroid clonotypes above 0.001 recurred in blood.

Diagnoses were established using clinical symptoms, serum thyroxine and TRAb, thyroid ultrasound and orbital computed tomography. This clonotype has just a few counts. Its matching antigen is unknown. The rearrangement joins TRBV20-1 to TRBJ1-4, with 10 bases aligning to TRBD1. This TCR was recovered from an adult man with Graves' disease, either hyperthyroidism or ophthalmopathy (not recorded which). Sequences were obtained from peripheral blood or thyroid tissue (not recorded which). The CDR3 protein is CSARRDRGRSEKLFF. For the CDR3, the DNA is TGCAGTGCTCGCAGAGACAGGGGGCGGAGTGAAAAACTGTTTTTT.